The 25 T cell receptor beta chains presented below share a single source sample, sequenced in a study of blood T cell repertoires in COVID-19. The repertoire was sequenced with immunoSEQ multiplex PCR; TCRdb's copy has only in-frame clones and lacks some. The table shows some 170,000 clones, with over 60% occurring only once. Sequenced: peripheral blood. Source of these receptors: a man between 60 and 75 years old with acute or convalescent COVID-19.

This chain links TRBV30 with TRBJ1-2; D unresolved. Germline V gene lookup returns CDR1 GTSNPN and CDR2 SVGIG (reference sequence). V was shortened by 0 bases and J by 5 bases, with 19 bases between the two germline ends. The CDR3 has 16 residues. The CDR3 nucleotides read TGTGCCTGGAGTGTACGCGTGGGCCCGCGCCGATATGGCTACACCTTC. Its translation is CAWSVRVGPRRYGYTF.

The rearrangement uses TRBV21-1 and TRBJ2-2; the tabulated D call, TRBD1, remains unverified against the DNA. TRBV21-1 represents a pseudogene. This CDR3 contains 20 residues. The CDR3 DNA sequence: TGTGCCAGCAGCAGTAGGACAGGGGGAACAACGAGTATCGACACCGGGGAGCTGTTTTTT. As protein: CASSSRTGGTTSIDTGELFF.

The V gene is TRBV19, the J gene TRBJ1-6, with TRBD1 matching 7 bases. The CDR3 consists of 13 residues. The germline CDR1 and CDR2 sequences are LNHDA and SQIVND (reference sequence). After removal of 10 bases from V and 6 bases from J, the junction contained 6 bases not matched to a gene. The CDR3 reads CATSRQGNSPLHF. DNA of the CDR3: TGTGCCACCTCGCGACAGGGTAATTCACCCCTCCACTTT.

This chain uses TRBV4-3 with TRBJ2-7; 8 bases agree with TRBD1. CDR1 LGHNA and CDR2 YSLEER come from the germline V gene. This CDR3 comprises 14 residues. Trimming cost V 4 bases and J 5 bases; bases outside gene matches: 7. CDR3 coding DNA: TGCGCCAGCAGCCGACAGGACAGGGTGGACGAGCAGTACTTC. Its translation: CASSRQDRVDEQYF.

The CDR3 nucleotides read TGTGCCACCAGTGATCCCCGGGTTAGCAATCAGCCCCAGCATTTT. Protein sequence: CATSDPRVSNQPQHF. The gene calls are TRBV24-1 and TRBJ1-5, with D uncertain. Germline V gene data show CDR1 as KGHDR and CDR2 as SFDVKD. The CDR3 extends over 15 amino acids. Trimming stripped 3 bases from V and 0 bases from J, with 8 bases between.

This clone was counted only a few times. The gene calls are TRBV7-9 and TRBJ2-3; 8 bases fit TRBD1. CDR3 length: 16 amino acids. Germline assignment: CDR1 SEHNR and CDR2 FQNEAQ (reference sequence). The junction had 9 bases not matched to a gene; V was cut back by 3 bases and J by 4 bases. CDR3 region: CASSFVTGVTADTQYF. The CDR3 DNA follows: TGTGCCAGCAGCTTTGTGACAGGGGTTACGGCAGATACGCAGTATTTT.

The J gene is TRBJ2-1, the V gene TRBV5-1; 8 bases agree with TRBD1. CDR1 SGHRS and CDR2 YFSETQ come from the germline V gene. The CDR3 runs to 15 residues. V lost 4 bases and J lost 0; bases outside the gene matches: 3. CDR3 DNA: TGCGCCAGCAGCATGGACAGGGCCTCCTACAATGAGCAGTTCTTC. It specifies CASSMDRASYNEQFF. The full variable domain, its missing parts supplied by reference TRBV5-1 and TRBJ2-1, is KAGVTQTPRYLIKTRGQQVTLSCSPISGHRSVSWYQQTPGQGLQFLFEYFSETQRNKGNFPGRFSGRQFSNSRSEMNVSTLELGDSALYLCASSMDRASYNEQFFGPGTRLTVL.

This sequence joins TRBV7-2 and TRBJ2-2, with TRBD1 matching over 11 bases. Unmatched junction bases numbered 4, after V lost 3 bases and J lost 4 bases. The CDR3 consists of 16 residues. CDR1 is SGHTA, CDR2 FQGNSA, per germline. The CDR3 reads CASSLTGTGGTGELFF. CDR3 sequence (DNA): TGTGCCAGCAGCTTGACCGGGACAGGGGGCACCGGGGAGCTGTTTTTT.

The chain has TRBV4-1 and TRBJ2-1; D call uncertain. The CDR3 runs to 14 residues. Germline V gene sequence: CDR1 MGHRA, CDR2 YSYEKL. The V gene lost 0 bases and the J gene lost 9 bases, with 12 bases spanning the gap. In DNA, the CDR3 is TGCGCCAGCAGCCAAGAGAGTGGAGTAACTGAGCAGTTCTTC. This translates into CASSQESGVTEQFF.

A few counts support this clone. This chain joins TRBV6-5 and TRBJ2-7, with 8 positions matching TRBD2. The germline V gene encodes CDR1 MNHEY and CDR2 SVGAGI. This CDR3 is 15 amino acids long. Losses at the gene ends were 2 bases for V and 2 bases for J; bases not matched to a gene: 5. CDR3 loop: CASSYTAGGAYEQYF. The CDR3 bases are TGTGCCAGCAGTTACACCGCGGGGGGTGCCTACGAGCAGTACTTC.

The chain carries TRBV19 and TRBJ1-4, with TRBD1 identical over 7 bases. Germline CDR1 reads LNHDA; CDR2 reads SQIVND (reference sequence). V lost 3 bases, J lost 8 bases, and 12 bases stayed unmatched. This CDR3 contains 16 residues. Here the CDR3 reads CASSIGVRQGNEKLFF. DNA for the CDR3: TGTGCCAGTAGTATCGGGGTGCGACAGGGAAACGAAAAACTGTTTTTT.

This chain joins TRBV4-1 and TRBJ1-5; D unclear. The CDR3 consists of 13 residues. V lost 2 bases and J 7 bases, leaving 9 bases between the germline ends. Per germline, CDR1 MGHRA and CDR2 YSYEKL. CDR3 sequence reads: CASSQLATQPQHF. Written as DNA, the CDR3 is TGCGCCAGCAGCCAATTAGCAACCCAGCCCCAGCATTTT.

V is TRBV27 and J is TRBJ1-2; possibly TRBD1 for D (6 bases). The V gene lost 8 bases and the J gene lost 1 base, with 11 bases spanning the gap. There are 13 residues in the CDR3. The germline V gene encodes CDR1 MNHEY and CDR2 SMNVEV (reference sequence). The CDR3 DNA is TGTGCCAGCTCGCAGGGGTTTAACTATGGCTACACCTTC. Encoded protein: CASSQGFNYGYTF.

This clone was counted once. The CDR3 here is CASSQDPGQGADEQFF. The CDR3 nucleotides read TGCGCCAGCAGCCAAGATCCCGGACAGGGGGCGGATGAGCAGTTCTTC. The chain is built from TRBV4-3 and TRBJ2-1, with 11 positions matching TRBD1. The CDR3 totals 16 residues. CDR1 is LGHNA and CDR2 is YSLEER in the germline V gene. The V and J ends lost 0 bases and 8 bases, in that order; junction bases with no gene match: 6.

The rearrangement links TRBV30 to TRBJ2-7; 8 nucleotides line up with TRBD2. The CDR3 covers 14 residues. V was pared by 0 bases and J by 0 bases, with 1 base of the junction left unmatched. Germline loops: CDR1 GTSNPN, CDR2 SVGIG (reference sequence). The CDR3 reads CAWSVRGGSYEQYF. CDR3 bases: TGTGCCTGGAGTGTACGGGGGGGCTCCTACGAGCAGTACTTC.

The chain is built from TRBV11-2 and TRBJ2-4; D remains ambiguous. CDR1 is SGHAT and CDR2 is FQNNGV in the germline V gene. The CDR3 loop spans 14 amino acids. V lost 5 bases to trimming and J lost 1 base, with 9 bases between them. For the CDR3, the DNA is TGTGCCAGCAGCCCCGGTGGTGCCAAAAACATTCAGTACTTC. Translated: CASSPGGAKNIQYF. Full variable domain (rest looked up from reference TRBV11-2 and TRBJ2-4): EAGVAQSPRYKIIEKRQSVAFWCNPISGHATLYWYQQILGQGPKLLIQFQNNGVVDDSQLPKDRFSAERLKGVDSTLKIQPAKLEDSAVYLCASSPGGAKNIQYFGAGTRLSVL.

This clone turned up a few times. J is TRBJ2-1 and V is TRBV4-1; TRBD2 aligns across 8 bases. Germline CDR1 MGHRA, CDR2 YSYEKL. The CDR3 runs to 14 residues. After removal of 6 bases from V and 5 bases from J, the junction contained 6 bases not matched to a gene. This CDR3 reads CASRITGGDNEQFF. In DNA, the CDR3 is TGCGCCAGCAGGATCACGGGGGGGGACAATGAGCAGTTCTTC.

This clone was recorded only once. The CDR3 spells CASSPRTQTGYEQYF. DNA of the CDR3: TGTGCCAGCAGCCCAAGAACCCAGACAGGGTACGAGCAGTACTTC. The chain combines TRBV3-1 (or the pseudogene TRBV3-2) with TRBJ2-7; TRBD1 matches 7 bases. This CDR3 has 15 amino acids. Germline V gives CDR1 LGHDT, CDR2 YNNKEL (reference sequence). Losses at the gene ends were 4 bases for V and 4 bases for J; bases not matched to a gene: 10.

V and J are TRBV3-1 (or the pseudogene TRBV3-2) and TRBJ2-7; no clear D. V was clipped by 2 bases and J by 7 bases, with 12 bases between them. The CDR3 sequence is 13 residues long. CDR1 and CDR2 (germline): LGHDT, YNNKEL (reference sequence). The CDR3 DNA reads TGTGCCAGCAGCCAACTAGGTGTAGGAGAGCAGTACTTC. Translation: CASSQLGVGEQYF.

This clone was observed a handful of times. V and J are TRBV4-3 and TRBJ2-1, with 10 bases matching TRBD2. CDR1 LGHNA and CDR2 YSLEER come from the germline V gene. Trimming took 0 bases from V and 7 from J; bases not matched to a gene: 15. The CDR3 runs 19 residues. In DNA form, the CDR3 reads TGCGCCAGCAGCCAAGATATCCCCAGGGGAGCGGGGGGGCGGAATGAGCAGTTCTTC. Amino acids: CASSQDIPRGAGGRNEQFF.

The J gene is TRBJ1-2, the V gene TRBV4-1; perhaps TRBD1 as D (5 bases). The CDR3 sequence is 16 residues long. Looked up from germline, CDR1 is MGHRA and CDR2 is YSYEKL. Trimming removed 0 bases from V and 0 bases from J, with 11 bases in between. DNA for the CDR3: TGCGCCAGCAGCCAAGATGGAGGGGTTCCTAACTATGGCTACACCTTC. This encodes CASSQDGGVPNYGYTF.

The chain uses TRBV4-2 and TRBJ1-6; D gene unclear. This CDR3 has 14 residues. Germline CDR1 and CDR2: LGHNA and YNFKEQ. The V end lost 3 bases, the J end lost 10 bases, and 13 bases lay between the germline ends. CDR3 bases: TGTGCCAGCAGCCAGAAAGGGCGGGAATCACCCCTCCACTTT. Encoded protein: CASSQKGRESPLHF.

A single count supports this clone. The J gene is TRBJ2-7, the V gene TRBV3-1 (or the pseudogene TRBV3-2); the D gene is possibly TRBD2 (5 bases). The CDR3 has 14 amino acids. The V and J ends lost 4 bases and 2 bases respectively, with 12 bases between them. The germline gives CDR1 LGHDT, CDR2 YNNKEL (reference sequence). CDR3 sequence (DNA): TGTGCCAGCAGCCCCGAGGGTAAGACCTACGAGCAGTACTTC. Translation: CASSPEGKTYEQYF.

This rearrangement joins TRBV19 to TRBJ1-2; 10 nucleotides agree with TRBD1. The ends lost 5 bases at V and 7 bases at J; junction bases unmatched: 4. This CDR3 has 13 amino acids. Germline lookup yields CDR1 LNHDA and CDR2 SQIVND (reference sequence). CDR3: CASSDRGLSGYTF. The DNA for the CDR3 is TGTGCCAGTAGTGACAGGGGGCTTAGTGGCTACACCTTC.

The J gene is TRBJ1-1, the V gene TRBV7-9; maybe TRBD1 (6 bases). This CDR3 has 14 amino acids. V was clipped by 6 bases and J by 4 bases, with 15 bases between them. Germline V gene sequence: CDR1 SEHNR, CDR2 FQNEAQ (reference sequence). For the CDR3, the DNA is TGTGCCAGCAGAGCGGGCGGGGGGCCCACTGAAGCTTTCTTT. Protein sequence: CASRAGGGPTEAFF.